This T cell receptor beta chain was sequenced for a study of glioma-infiltrating T cells. This clonotype occurred many times. The CDR3 covers 12 residues. Trimming cost V 0 bases and J 5 bases, with 4 bases left between them. The germline V gene encodes CDR1 KGHSH and CDR2 LQKENI. Amplification of TCR alpha and beta CDR3 regions from RNA used iRepertoire nested multiplex PCR. MiXCR, run by TCRdb on the multiplex PCR reads, gives a single entry per CDR3 protein. The sample carries roughly 200,000 distinct CDR3 sequences, roughly 32% recorded once. The chain has TRBV18 and TRBJ1-1; D call uncertain. The sequence derives from a human donor with low-grade glioma or glioblastoma, undergoing nonglioma brain surgery, or in good health (not recorded which). Material for sequencing was glioma tissue, nonneoplastic brain tissue, or PBMCs (not recorded which). CDR3 nucleotides: TGTGCCAGCTCACCACCAGAGACTGAAGCTTTCTTT. This translates into CASSPPETEAFF.